This TCR beta chain was sequenced in a study of identical twins. Germline CDR1 is SNHLY and CDR2 is FYNNEI. With 6 bases clipped from V and 8 bases from J, the junction kept 16 bases outside the gene matches. The CDR3 consists of 16 residues. Using its own MiXCR run on the 5' RACE reads, TCRdb lists one record per CDR3 protein. The sample holds about 520,000 distinct CDR3 sequences, about 20% seen once. This sample was shared with a second study, whose subject was T cells expressing NK-cell markers. According to that study: NKG2C+ dominant clonotype frequencies in 5 or 6 donors were roughly 1.0-7.5% of CD8+ T cells.

The chain recombines TRBV2 with TRBJ2-1; TRBD1 aligns across 7 bases. The sequence was collected from a woman under 30 in good health. The sequenced sample consisted of CD4+ T cells sorted from blood. The CDR3 reads CASSSDREGRKDEQFF. CDR3 coding DNA: TGTGCCAGCAGCTCAGACAGGGAAGGACGGAAGGATGAGCAGTTCTTC. Combining the CDR3 with reference TRBV2 and TRBJ2-1 gives the whole variable domain EPEVTQTPSHQVTQMGQEVILRCVPISNHLYFYWYRQILGQKVEFLVSFYNNEISEKSEIFDDQFSVERPDGSNFTLKIRSTKLEDSAMYFCASSSDREGRKDEQFFGPGTRLTVL.